This entry describes one T cell receptor (beta chain). V lost 4 bases and J lost 8, with 11 bases in between. The CDR3 extends over 13 amino acids. Per germline, CDR1 KGHDR and CDR2 SFDVKD. The data stem from a study of blood T cell repertoires in COVID-19. Study in general: In each case, the material was cDNA or gDNA derived from T cells, B-cell-depleted T cells, or PBMCs.

Per the authors' pipeline: Scientists estimated how many nucleated cells there were by amplifying reference gene primers. Sequenced by immunoSEQ multiplex PCR; TCRdb stores in-frame clones only, minus some. V, J and clone size derive from that table, while D and trimming were established from the DNA sequence. The table records 150,000 to 200,000 clones, 87% of them present only once. The chain has TRBV24-1 and TRBJ2-1; D gene uncertain. Sequencing input: peripheral blood. The source of this sequence is a man aged 60 to 69 with active or convalescent COVID-19. DNA for the CDR3: TGTGCCACCAGTGAGTTCTTGCGTCATGAGCAGTTCTTC. Translation gives CATSEFLRHEQFF.